The next 9 T cell receptor beta chains were all read from a single sample in a study of cytomegalovirus exposure and HLA in healthy donors. PCR used 60 Vbeta primers and 13 Jbeta primers. Only in-frame clones appear in the TCRdb table, and some are missing; sequencing was by immunoSEQ multiplex PCR. The table lists about 89,000 clones, around 59% of them singletons. The material sequenced was PBMCs. All receptors come from a human donor in good health.

This clone has just a few counts. The chain has TRBV5-1 and TRBJ1-6; tentative D call: TRBD1 (5 bases). Looked up from germline, CDR1 is SGHRS and CDR2 is YFSETQ. The CDR3 has 17 amino acids. V was cut by 5 bases and J by 6 bases, with 21 bases left in between. CDR3 DNA: TGCGCCAGCAGGGGTAATAGGGACGCGGGGTTTAATTCACCCCTCCACTTT. It codes for CASRGNRDAGFNSPLHF. Filled out from reference TRBV5-1 and TRBJ1-6, the complete variable domain reads KAGVTQTPRYLIKTRGQQVTLSCSPISGHRSVSWYQQTPGQGLQFLFEYFSETQRNKGNFPGRFSGRQFSNSRSEMNVSTLELGDSALYLCASRGNRDAGFNSPLHFGNGTRLTVT.

The chain links TRBV6-5 to TRBJ1-2, with TRBD1 matching over 9 bases. The CDR3 is made up of 13 amino acids. Germline CDR1 and CDR2: MNHEY and SVGAGI. The V and J ends lost 4 bases and 9 bases, in that order; junction bases with no gene match: 6. DNA of the CDR3: TGTGCCAGCAGTTGGGGACAGGGCAGTAGCTACACCTTC. It is translated as CASSWGQGSSYTF.

This clone was observed once. The chain joins TRBV6-5 to TRBJ1-5; D uncertain. The CDR3 is made up of 12 amino acids. CDR1 is MNHEY and CDR2 is SVGAGI in the germline V gene. Trimming left V 6 bases short and J 4 bases short, with 7 bases between. The DNA of the CDR3 is TGTGCCAGCAGAAACGCGAATCAGCCCCAGCATTTT. Its protein product is CASRNANQPQHF.

The rearrangement links TRBV5-4 to TRBJ2-7, with D possibly TRBD2 on 5 matching bases. V lost 3 bases and J 5 bases, leaving 12 bases between the germline ends. Germline values: CDR1 SGHNT, CDR2 YYREEE (reference sequence). The CDR3 length is 13 residues. CDR3 loop: CASSSTSTDEQYF. The DNA of the CDR3 is TGTGCCAGCAGCTCAACTAGTACGGACGAGCAGTACTTC.

V and J are TRBV6-5 and TRBJ2-1, with D perhaps matching TRBD2 (6 bases). CDR1 and CDR2 (germline): MNHEY, SVGAGI. This CDR3 region has 13 residues. V lost 4 bases, J lost 9 bases, and 13 bases lay in between. Here the CDR3 reads CASSFTVGGEQFF. The CDR3 DNA follows: TGTGCCAGCAGTTTTACGGTGGGGGGTGAGCAGTTCTTC.

The chain couples TRBV19 to TRBJ1-5; TRBD1 matches at 8 bases. Germline lookup yields CDR1 LNHDA and CDR2 SQIVND (reference sequence). The V and J ends lost 7 bases and 3 bases, in that order; junction bases with no gene match: 8. The CDR3 is 15 residues long. In DNA form, the CDR3 reads TGTGCCAGTACCCTGACAGGGGCGGACAATCAGCCCCAGCATTTT. It translates to CASTLTGADNQPQHF.

This clone was recorded only once. The chain couples TRBV5-5 to TRBJ1-1; 7 bases are a match to TRBD1. Germline lookup yields CDR1 SGHKS and CDR2 YYEKEE (reference sequence). CDR3 length: 13 amino acids. V was pared by 7 bases and J by 4 bases, with 7 bases of the junction left unmatched. In DNA form, the CDR3 reads TGTGCCAGCGGCAGGGGGAGGAGCACTGAAGCTTTCTTT. This codes for CASGRGRSTEAFF.

This chain joins TRBV7-3 and TRBJ2-5; maybe TRBD2 (5 bases). The germline V gene encodes CDR1 SGHTA and CDR2 FQGTGA. The CDR3 spans 15 residues. Trimming left V 5 bases short and J 4 bases short, with 17 bases between. As DNA, the CDR3 is TGTGCCAGCAGCCCTTCCCGGGCGGGTCTAGAGACCCAGTACTTC. Encoded protein: CASSPSRAGLETQYF.

This clone showed up just a few times. This chain joins TRBV6-6 and TRBJ1-2, with 10 bases fitting TRBD1. V gave up 7 bases and J gave up 7 bases; unmatched junction bases: 9. CDR1 is MNHNY, CDR2 SVGAGI, per germline (reference sequence). The CDR3 is 14 amino acids. This CDR3 is CASTKDRGSGGYTF. DNA of the CDR3: TGTGCCAGCACTAAGGACAGGGGGTCTGGTGGCTACACCTTC.